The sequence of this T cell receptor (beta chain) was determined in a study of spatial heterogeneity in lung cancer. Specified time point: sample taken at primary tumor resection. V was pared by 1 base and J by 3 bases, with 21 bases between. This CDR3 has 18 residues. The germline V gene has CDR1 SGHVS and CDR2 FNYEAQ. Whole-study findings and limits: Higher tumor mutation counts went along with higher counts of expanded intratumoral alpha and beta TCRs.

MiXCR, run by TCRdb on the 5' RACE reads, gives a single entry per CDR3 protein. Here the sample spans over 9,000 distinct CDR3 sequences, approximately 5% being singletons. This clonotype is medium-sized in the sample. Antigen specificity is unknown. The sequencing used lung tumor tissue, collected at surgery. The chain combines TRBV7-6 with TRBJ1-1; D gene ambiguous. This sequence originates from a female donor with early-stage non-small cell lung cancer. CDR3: CASSLVSTQSSRYTEAFF. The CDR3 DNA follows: TGTGCCAGCAGCTTAGTGTCGACACAGAGCTCTAGGTACACTGAAGCTTTCTTT.